This T cell receptor (beta chain) was sequenced in a study of prognosis after radiotherapy for stage I lung cancer. This clonotype has at least ten counts. Its antigen remains unknown. Genomic DNA yielded TCR beta CDR3, amplified by two-round multiplex PCR. Primers specific to each TRBV and TRBJ gene drove first-round PCR. Each CDR3 protein is one row after TCRdb ran MiXCR on the multiplex PCR reads. The table records about 14,000 distinct CDR3 sequences, less than 35% of them present only once. Study-level points and caveats: Medians of 10,088 versus 6,861 showed unique TCR clone counts falling after stereotactic body radiation therapy.

The source is a donor of 50 years or more with non-small cell lung cancer. Source: PBMCs, taken before or after stereotactic body radiation therapy (not recorded which).

The CDR3 is CASSVSEVFYGYTF. Written as DNA, the CDR3 is TGTGCCAGCAGCGTATCCGAGGTCTTCTATGGCTACACCTTC. The chain employs TRBV9 and TRBJ1-2; D is unclear. The CDR3 consists of 14 residues. V lost 1 base to trimming and J lost 4 bases, with 11 bases between them. Per germline, CDR1 SGDLS and CDR2 YYNGEE.